Sequencing of this T cell receptor beta chain was carried out in a study of cytomegalovirus exposure and HLA in healthy donors. By share, this clone ranks as medium-sized. Its antigen is as yet unknown. The PCR contained 60 Vbeta and 13 Jbeta primers. This table comes from immunoSEQ multiplex PCR, and its TCRdb copy is limited to in-frame clones, with some not included. Here the sample spans about 180,000 clones, over 65% being singletons. The CDR3 sequence is 11 residues long. Germline CDR1 and CDR2: WNHNN and SYGVQD (reference sequence). Trimming removed 4 bases from V and 6 bases from J, with 5 bases in between. Study-level points and caveats: One variant, a missense change in DCLRE1C, was linked in a later analysis to TCR beta V- and J-gene trimming. Available immune exposure information covered CMV serostatus only.

The TCR sequence derives from a woman in her 30s in good health and CMV-seropositive. What was sequenced was PBMCs. This chain links TRBV10-1 with TRBJ2-3, with D unresolved. CDR3 in DNA: TGCGCCAGCAGTGGTGGCGATACGCAGTATTTT. Translation gives CASSGGDTQYF.